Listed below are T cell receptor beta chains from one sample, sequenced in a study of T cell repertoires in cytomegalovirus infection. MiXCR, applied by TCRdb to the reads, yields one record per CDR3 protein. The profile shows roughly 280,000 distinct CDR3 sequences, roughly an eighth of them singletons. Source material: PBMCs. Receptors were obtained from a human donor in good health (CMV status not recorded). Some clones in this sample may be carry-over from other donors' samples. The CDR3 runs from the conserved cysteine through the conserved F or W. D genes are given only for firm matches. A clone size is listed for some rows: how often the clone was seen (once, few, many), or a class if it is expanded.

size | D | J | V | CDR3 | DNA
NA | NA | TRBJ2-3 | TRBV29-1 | CSVGLTDTQYF | TGCAGCGTCGGACTAACAGATACGCAGTATTTT
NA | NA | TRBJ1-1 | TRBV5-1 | CASSLSGGNTEAFF | TGCGCCAGCAGCCTGTCGGGCGGGAACACTGAAGCTTTCTTT
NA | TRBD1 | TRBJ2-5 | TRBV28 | CASRLGGPETQYF | TGTGCCAGCCGATTAGGGGGCCCAGAGACCCAGTACTTC
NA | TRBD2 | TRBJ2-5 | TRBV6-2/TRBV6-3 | CASSETSGTETQYF | TGTGCCAGCAGTGAGACTAGCGGGACGGAGACCCAGTACTTC
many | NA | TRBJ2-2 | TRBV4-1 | CASSQRAGQLNTGELFF | TGCGCCAGCAGCCAACGCGCGGGACAACTCAACACCGGGGAGCTGTTTTTT
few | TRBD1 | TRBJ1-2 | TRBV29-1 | CSVEDQGQGVEGDYGYTF | TGCAGCGTTGAAGATCAGGGACAGGGGGTCGAGGGGGACTATGGCTACACCTTC
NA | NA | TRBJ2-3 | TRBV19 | CASSTGLQRDTQYF | TGTGCCAGTAGTACCGGACTACAGCGGGATACGCAGTATTTT
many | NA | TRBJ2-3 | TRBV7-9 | CASSLPREIGGDTQYF | TGTGCCAGCAGCCTACCCAGGGAGATAGGGGGAGATACGCAGTATTTT
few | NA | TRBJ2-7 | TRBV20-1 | CRAAQWTAYEQYF | TGCAGGGCCGCACAGTGGACAGCCTACGAGCAGTACTTC
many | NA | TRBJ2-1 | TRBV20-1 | CSARESSPGKRGNEQFF | TGCAGTGCTAGGGAATCGTCGCCAGGGAAGAGGGGGAATGAGCAGTTCTTC
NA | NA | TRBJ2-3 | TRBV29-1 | CSVDVSQTDTQYF | TGCAGCGTTGACGTCTCCCAGACAGATACGCAGTATTTT
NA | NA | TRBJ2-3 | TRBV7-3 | CASSSGRSTDTQYF | TGTGCCAGCAGCTCGGGGCGTAGCACAGATACGCAGTATTTT
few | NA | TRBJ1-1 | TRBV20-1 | CSARRAGSLDTEAFF | TGCAGTGCTAGGAGGGCAGGGTCTTTAGACACTGAAGCTTTCTTT
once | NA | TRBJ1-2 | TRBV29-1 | CSVETPFSKDYGYTF | TGCAGCGTTGAAACTCCGTTTAGCAAAGACTATGGCTACACCTTC
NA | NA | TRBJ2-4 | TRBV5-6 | CASSLGVLAKNIQYF | TGTGCCAGCAGCTTAGGTGTCCTAGCCAAAAACATTCAGTACTTC
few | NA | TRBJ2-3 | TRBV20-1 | CSARDLEDTQYF | TGCAGTGCTAGAGATCTGGAAGATACGCAGTATTTT
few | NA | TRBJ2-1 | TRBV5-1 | CASSPFDTTSYNEQFF | TGCGCCAGCAGTCCCTTTGACACAACTTCCTACAATGAGCAGTTCTTC
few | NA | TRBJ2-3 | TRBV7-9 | CASSHLAGVTDTQYF | TGTGCCAGCAGCCATCTAGCAGGCGTGACAGATACGCAGTATTTT
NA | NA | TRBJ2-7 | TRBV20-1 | CSARDPKRAAYEQYF | TGCAGTGCTAGAGACCCAAAGCGGGCAGCCTACGAGCAGTACTTC
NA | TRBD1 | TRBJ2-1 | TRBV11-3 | CASSQGAGQGSHNEQFF | TGTGCCAGCAGCCAAGGGGCGGGACAGGGGTCCCACAATGAGCAGTTCTTC
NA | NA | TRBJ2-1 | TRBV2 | CASSDRQNNEQFF | TGTGCCAGCAGTGACCGGCAGAACAATGAGCAGTTCTTC
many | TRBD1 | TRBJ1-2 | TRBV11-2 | CASSSGQGRIVDGYTF | TGTGCCAGCAGCTCCGGACAGGGGAGAATCGTAGACGGCTACACCTTC
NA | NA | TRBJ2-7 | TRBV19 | CASSIREFYEQYF | TGTGCCAGTAGTATTCGGGAATTCTACGAGCAGTACTTC
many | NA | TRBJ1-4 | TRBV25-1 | CASHTGAEKLFF | TGTGCCAGCCACACAGGCGCGGAAAAACTGTTTTTT
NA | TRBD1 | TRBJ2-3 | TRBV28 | CASSLQGAADTQYF | TGTGCCAGCAGTTTACAGGGGGCGGCAGATACGCAGTATTTT
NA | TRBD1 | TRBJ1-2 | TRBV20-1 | CSADTTRDSANYGYTF | TGCAGTGCTGACACTACCCGGGACAGTGCTAACTATGGCTACACCTTC
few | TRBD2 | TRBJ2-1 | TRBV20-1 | CSAEIAGSSYNEQFF | TGCAGTGCTGAAATAGCGGGGAGCTCCTACAATGAGCAGTTCTTC
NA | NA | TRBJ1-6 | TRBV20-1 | CSARDSSSPLHF | TGCAGTGCTAGAGATTCATCCTCACCCCTCCACTTT
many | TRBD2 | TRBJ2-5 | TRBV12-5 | CASGLAGVETQYF | TGTGCCAGCGGGCTAGCGGGAGTGGAGACCCAGTACTTC
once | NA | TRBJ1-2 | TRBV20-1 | CSARGGEGYTF | TGCAGTGCCAGGGGAGGGGAGGGCTACACCTTC
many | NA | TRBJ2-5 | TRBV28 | CASSPTGWAEQETQYF | TGTGCCAGCAGCCCAACGGGGTGGGCGGAACAAGAGACCCAGTACTTC
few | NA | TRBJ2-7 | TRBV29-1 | CSVADLEQYF | TGCAGCGTTGCGGACCTCGAGCAGTACTTC
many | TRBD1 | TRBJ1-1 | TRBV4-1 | CASSQGNSGTVNTEAFF | TGCGCCAGCAGCCAAGGTAATTCCGGGACAGTGAACACTGAAGCTTTCTTT
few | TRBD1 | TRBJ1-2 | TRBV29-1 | CSVGRDRGWGYTF | TGCAGCGTTGGGAGAGACAGGGGTTGGGGCTACACCTTC
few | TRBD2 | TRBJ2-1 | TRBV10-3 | CAISEPGTSGDEQFF | TGTGCCATCAGTGAGCCAGGGACTAGCGGCGATGAGCAGTTCTTC
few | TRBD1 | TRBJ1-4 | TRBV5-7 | CASSKTGGGREKLFF | TGTGCCAGCAGCAAAACAGGGGGCGGGCGCGAAAAACTGTTTTTT
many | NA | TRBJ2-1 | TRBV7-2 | CASRKGAVTSYNEQFF | TGTGCCAGCCGAAAGGGTGCGGTTACCTCCTACAATGAGCAGTTCTTC
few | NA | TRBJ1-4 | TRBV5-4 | CASSLVGAGDEKLFF | TGTGCCAGCAGCTTGGTGGGGGCAGGAGATGAAAAACTGTTTTTT
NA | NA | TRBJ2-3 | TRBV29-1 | CGVVDAGPDTQYF | TGCGGCGTTGTAGATGCAGGGCCAGATACGCAGTATTTT